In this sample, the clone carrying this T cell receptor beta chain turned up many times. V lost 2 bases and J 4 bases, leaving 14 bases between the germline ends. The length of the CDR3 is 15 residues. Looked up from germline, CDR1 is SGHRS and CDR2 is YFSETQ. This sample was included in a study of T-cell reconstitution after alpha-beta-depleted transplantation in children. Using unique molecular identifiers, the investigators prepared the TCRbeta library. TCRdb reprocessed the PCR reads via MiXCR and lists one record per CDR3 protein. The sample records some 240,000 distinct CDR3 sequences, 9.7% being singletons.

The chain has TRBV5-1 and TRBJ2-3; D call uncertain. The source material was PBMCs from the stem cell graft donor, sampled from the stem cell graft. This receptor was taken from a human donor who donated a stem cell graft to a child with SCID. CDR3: CASSFWSNVADTQYF. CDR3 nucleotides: TGCGCCAGCAGCTTTTGGTCTAATGTAGCAGATACGCAGTATTTT.